A selection of T cell receptor beta chains follows, all from one sample in a study of OX40 agonist ivuxolimab in advanced cancers. TCRdb's table, derived via immunoSEQ multiplex PCR, lists solely in-frame clones and lacks some. The sample consists of 50,000 to 75,000 clones, over 65% of them appearing once. The sample consisted of CD4+ or CD8+ T cells sorted from blood, taken in a trial of the OX40 agonist ivuxolimab. The receptors come from an adult with an advanced solid tumor such as melanoma, head and neck, liver or kidney cancer. The CDR3 runs from the conserved cysteine through the conserved F or W.

TRBJ2-5 | TRBV7-3 | CASSLRTRAPQYF
TRBJ2-2 | TRBV19 | CASSGLAGLTGELFF
TRBJ1-2 | TRBV6-5 | CASSYDRAYGYTF
TRBJ2-7 | TRBV6-5 | CASSYDRYEQYF
TRBJ2-3 | TRBV27 | CASSRPALADTQYF
TRBJ2-1 | TRBV25-1 | CASSQQGIINEQFF
TRBJ2-7 | TRBV7-8 | CASSLSAGAYEQYF
TRBJ2-7 | TRBV19 | CASKMDGPYEQYF
TRBJ1-1 | TRBV6-6 | CASSDRGNTEAFF
TRBJ2-1 | TRBV6-1 | CASSAYNEQFF
TRBJ2-5 | TRBV5-6 | CASSLAGVEETQYF
TRBJ2-7 | TRBV6-1 | CATSDRYAQGEQYF
TRBJ2-3 | TRBV7-9 | CASSSWTSADTQYF
TRBJ2-3 | TRBV4-1 | CASSRTATDTQYF
TRBJ1-2 | TRBV5-6 | CASSPIPFYRGTGGYTF
TRBJ2-2 | TRBV7-3 | CASSSPTGTGGAGGELFF
TRBJ2-2 | TRBV30 | CAWSASGFIWGVELFF
TRBJ1-1 | TRBV30 | CAWSGGLGRGIIAFF
TRBJ1-5 | TRBV5-1 | CASSLLAGQPQHF
TRBJ1-5 | TRBV19 | CASSYYDQPQHF
TRBJ2-7 | TRBV13 | CASSGPDRPYEQYF
TRBJ1-3 | TRBV19 | CASSSRDNSGNTIYF
TRBJ2-7 | TRBV6-8 | CASSDRDSPTYEQYF
TRBJ2-1 | TRBV19 | CASSPFVTSGNNEQFF
TRBJ1-1 | TRBV5-1 | CASSLPGQNTEAFF
TRBJ2-1 | TRBV25-1 | CASSEGQTYNEQFF
TRBJ1-1 | TRBV6-6 | CASSQSKAFF
TRBJ2-1 | TRBV7-9 | CASSLVGSGTSGRNEQFF
TRBJ1-1 | TRBV2 | CASYRDRNTEAFF
TRBJ2-3 | TRBV7-9 | CASSFASGGANTQYF
TRBJ1-5 | TRBV11-3 | CASSFGHPYNQPQHF
TRBJ1-1 | TRBV30 | CAWSPRAGEAFF
TRBJ1-5 | TRBV30 | CAWSVNRGRQPQHF
TRBJ2-1 | TRBV2 | CASTLQDRGRNEQFF
TRBJ1-1 | TRBV11-1 | CASSPQTGWENTEAFF